This T cell receptor (beta chain) originates from a study of T cell responses to AZD1222 COVID-19 vaccine (dated by TCRdb to the early 2020s). In terms of the full investigation: A total of under 250 trial participants underwent TCR sequencing, of whom under 220 had received two doses of AZD1222 and roughly 26 had received two doses of the MenACWY control vaccine. Trial participants were enrolled by age into 18-55, 56-69 and 70-plus year subgroups, with approximately 150, 30 and 60 TCR-sequenced participants respectively.

About this clone: Its recognized antigen is unknown. No much larger clonotype is one base removed from it; base qualities were not supplied.

V is trimmed back by 3 bases and J by 0 bases, and the junction contains 2 bases that no gene match accounts for. The CDR3 goes from the cysteine to the phenylalanine over 14 residues. Just the 42-base CDR3 DNA is kept, in frame starting at base 1. The CDR1 and CDR2 encoded by the germline V gene are MNHEY and SVGAGI. The CDR3 regions of human TCRbeta chains were subjected to immunosequencing. As for the authors' bioinformatics: Repertoire TCRs were checked for matches against a reference library of SARS-CoV-2-specific TCRs that had been generated using the MIRA antigen-specificity platform. Breadth meant the fraction of unique TCRs that were SARS-CoV-2-associated, whereas depth meant the fraction of total T cells that were SARS-CoV-2-associated. Each spike-specific TCR was assigned to its reactive spike region and to a CD4 or CD8 class using the MIRA data. Log10-transformed breadth and depth values were compared by one-way ANOVA with Sidak's multiple comparisons tests. Here the immuneACCESS table is served through TCRdb, limited to in-frame sequences with V and J called. Missing clones are a known gap in these copies; in checked studies unresolved V genes cover under half, and the rest lacks a known reason. Clone size and V and J calls were adopted from that table, with D and trimming inferred from the DNA. The sample contains over 130,000 clones, around nine tenths of them found a single time. Of the sample, 2.5% to 3.5% falls within the top ten clones.

Here is what the overall study found, with its caveats: Reportedly, almost half of the unique spike-specific TCRs recognized epitopes lying outside the regions that are mutated in the B.1.351 and B.1.1.7 variants. The 56-69-year group was small, and its depth increase did not reach significance, likely because of low power. Because no day 14 peak-response samples were available, repertoires were characterized only after the peak T cell response. Conclusions about previously exposed vaccinees were limited because only six AZD1222 recipients were SARS-CoV-2 seropositive at baseline. Spike-specific TCR breadth and depth rose significantly after two AZD1222 doses compared with day 0 and with MenACWY recipients. Most participants were white British and females outnumbered males, and the authors suggested that clonal diversity may have been underestimated. Vaccine-associated CD4 TCRs spanned the whole spike protein, with dominant responses in regions 160-218 and 743-854.

Reading the label with the study, this specimen's time point is: about 28 days (+/-7) after the second vaccine dose. AZD1222 recipients with second doses at about 4 weeks or about 12 weeks were pooled, because spike-specific TCR depth and breadth did not differ between schedules. The vaccinee samples were drawn from two UK trials, COV001 and COV002, one of which was a single-blind randomized controlled phase 2/3 trial testing AZD1222 (ChAdOx1 nCoV-19) in healthy adults. Trial participant PBMC samples were collected at day 0 and day 28 after the second dose for TCRbeta chain sequencing. Sequencing was performed on peripheral blood, taken 28 days after the second AZD1222 dose. This receptor was taken from an adult who received the AZD1222 COVID-19 vaccine. The rearrangement combines TRBV6-5 with TRBJ2-7, with 7 junctional bases fitting TRBD2. The DNA sequence is as follows: TGTGCCAGCAGTTATCGCGGGAGCTCCTACGAGCAGTACTTC. It specifies CASSYRGSSYEQYF.